Presented here are 26 T cell receptor beta chains from one specimen sequenced in a study of blood T cell repertoires in COVID-19. Measured with immunoSEQ multiplex PCR; TCRdb has only the in-frame clones, and not every one. Of 300,000 to 400,000 clones in the sample, 83% were seen once. Material: peripheral blood. These receptors were collected from a man aged 25-40 years with active or convalescent COVID-19.

The genes are TRBV5-1 and TRBJ1-1, with D possibly TRBD1 on 6 matching bases. This CDR3 comprises 13 residues. Germline V gene sequence: CDR1 SGHRS, CDR2 YFSETQ. Trimming took off 2 bases at V and 11 bases at J, with 16 bases between the two ends. The CDR3 region has the DNA TGCGCCAGCAGCTTACAAAAGGGGGAAATGGCTTTCTTT. The encoded protein is CASSLQKGEMAFF.

The V call is TRBV9, the J call TRBJ2-7; 10 bases fit TRBD1. The CDR3 has 16 amino acids. Germline assignment: CDR1 SGDLS and CDR2 YYNGEE. Trimming took 0 bases from V and 6 from J; bases not matched to a gene: 9. The CDR3 reads CASSVAPDRGIREQYF. The CDR3 DNA follows: TGTGCCAGCAGCGTAGCTCCGGACAGGGGGATCCGCGAGCAGTACTTC.

The V gene is TRBV10-1, the J gene TRBJ1-5; D ambiguous. Trimming stripped 6 bases from V and 5 bases from J, with 29 bases between. The CDR3 has 19 amino acids. CDR1 is WNHNN, CDR2 SYGVQD, per germline (reference sequence). In DNA, the CDR3 is TGCGCCAGCAGCTACTTTAAATGCCCCGATTGGCCAGGTCATCAGCCCCAGCATTTT. Its protein is CASSYFKCPDWPGHQPQHF.

The genes are TRBV6-6 and TRBJ2-1; the match to TRBD2 covers 7 bases. The CDR3 extends over 15 amino acids. The V segment lost 0 bases and the J segment 8 bases; nucleotides outside the gene matches: 7. Germline assignment: CDR1 MNHNY and CDR2 SVGAGI (reference sequence). The CDR3 region is CASSYSLGRGDEQFF. The CDR3 nucleotides are TGTGCCAGCAGTTACTCGCTGGGGAGGGGTGATGAGCAGTTCTTC.

V is TRBV7-9 and J is TRBJ1-6; perhaps TRBD1 as D (5 bases). The germline CDR1 and CDR2 sequences are SEHNR and FQNEAQ (reference sequence). Trimming pared 6 bases from V and 13 bases from J, leaving 13 bases between. This CDR3 region has 12 residues. The CDR3 nucleotides read TGTGCCAGCAGGCCTCTTCGGGGGCCCCTCCACTTT. This encodes CASRPLRGPLHF. Full variable domain (remainder filled in from reference TRBV7-9 and TRBJ1-6): DTGVSQNPRHKITKRGQNVTFRCDPISEHNRLYWYRQTLGQGPEFLTYFQNEAQLEKSRLLSDRFSAERPKGSFSTLEIQRTEQGDSAMYLCASRPLRGPLHFGNGTRLTVT.

Concerning this clone: Since no conserved phenylalanine or tryptophan closes the CDR3, a read error is the likely cause. Because the CDR3's place on the DNA is in doubt, the DNA is left out and the CDR3 is given as listed by TCRdb. The CDR3 is CATSDRVEALTQ. The chain has TRBV24-1 and TRBJ1-6; the DNA was not compared with TRBD1, the D call given in the table. Germline lookup yields CDR1 KGHDR and CDR2 SFDVKD. The CDR3 totals 12 residues, both ends included.

The V call is TRBV27, the J call TRBJ2-7, with TRBD1 matching over 9 bases. CDR3 length: 17 residues. J gave up 2 bases and V 2 bases, and 10 bases lay outside the gene matches. Germline CDR1 is MNHEY and CDR2 is SMNVEV (reference sequence). The CDR3 here is CASSLRVRQGVPYEQYF. Here the CDR3 DNA reads TGTGCCAGCAGTTTAAGAGTGAGACAGGGGGTTCCCTACGAGCAGTACTTC.

The chain carries TRBV6-2 or TRBV6-3 and TRBJ2-7; D possibly corresponds to TRBD2 (5 bases). Germline loops: CDR1 MNHEY, CDR2 SVGEGT. The CDR3 is 16 residues long. Trimming shortened V by 0 bases and J by 2 bases, and 14 bases separated the two germline ends. In DNA, the CDR3 is TGTGCCAGCAGTTACTCGAAAGAAGGAGGCCCCTACGAGCAGTACTTC. Amino acids: CASSYSKEGGPYEQYF.

This rearrangement joins TRBV28 to TRBJ2-7; 8 bases align to TRBD1. The CDR3 contains 14 residues. Losses at the gene ends were 4 bases for V and 5 bases for J; bases not matched to a gene: 7. Germline V CDR1 and CDR2: MDHEN, SYDVKM. The CDR3: CASSSTPTGDEQYF. The CDR3 DNA follows: TGTGCCAGCAGTTCCACCCCGACAGGGGACGAGCAGTACTTC.

The chain recombines TRBV30 with TRBJ1-4, with D possibly matching TRBD1 (5 bases). The germline CDR1 and CDR2 sequences are GTSNPN and SVGIG (reference sequence). The germline V and J ends were trimmed by 0 bases and 7 bases, with 12 bases remaining between them. The CDR3 sequence is 14 residues long. Here the CDR3 DNA reads TGTGCCTGGAGTGTAAAAGGCGGGGGTGAAAAACTGTTTTTT. The encoded protein is CAWSVKGGGEKLFF.

This chain joins TRBV19 and TRBJ1-1; a weak D match, TRBD1 (5 bases). Germline loops: CDR1 LNHDA, CDR2 SQIVND (reference sequence). This CDR3 contains 14 residues. Trimming shortened V by 3 bases and J by 11 bases, and 19 bases separated the two germline ends. The CDR3 region is CASSITSGPLAAFF. DNA of the CDR3: TGTGCCAGTAGTATTACGTCAGGGCCGCTTGCCGCTTTCTTT.

The chain combines TRBV30 with TRBJ1-5; 8 bases line up with TRBD1. Germline V gene sequence: CDR1 GTSNPN, CDR2 SVGIG (reference sequence). CDR3 length: 15 residues. V lost 5 bases and J lost 7; bases outside the gene matches: 13. In DNA form, the CDR3 reads TGTGCCTGGGGGATTCCGGGACAGGAGTTCCAGCCCCAGCATTTT. It yields the protein CAWGIPGQEFQPQHF.

The J gene is TRBJ1-1, the V gene TRBV27; 10 nucleotides agree with TRBD1. The CDR3 length is 19 residues. Germline V gene sequence: CDR1 MNHEY, CDR2 SMNVEV (reference sequence). The V gene end was trimmed by 5 bases and the J gene end by 5 bases; junction bases not matched to a gene: 20. The CDR3 sequence: CASSPITFQRDRGTTEAFF. CDR3 in DNA: TGTGCCAGCAGTCCTATTACATTCCAAAGGGACAGGGGTACTACTGAAGCTTTCTTT.

This rearrangement joins TRBV7-2 to TRBJ2-4; 7 nucleotides agree with TRBD1. Germline V gives CDR1 SGHTA, CDR2 FQGNSA. The ends lost 6 bases at V and 9 bases at J; junction bases unmatched: 14. This CDR3 has 15 residues. The CDR3 DNA follows: TGTGCCAGCAGGGACAGGCCAACAGGTGGAGGCATTCAGTACTTC. Its translation: CASRDRPTGGGIQYF.

The sample holds a few counts of this clone. The gene calls are TRBV19 and TRBJ2-7, with a possible D match to TRBD1 (5 bases). Trimming removed 4 bases from V and 6 bases from J, with 13 bases in between. The CDR3 runs 13 residues. CDR1 is LNHDA and CDR2 is SQIVND in the germline V gene (reference sequence). CDR3 DNA sequence: TGTGCCAGTAGTACCCAGGGTAAGGGCGAGCAGTACTTC. This translates into CASSTQGKGEQYF.

The chain combines TRBV7-9 with TRBJ2-7; TRBD2 matches 7 bases. V was pared by 3 bases and J by 2 bases, with 1 base of the junction left unmatched. In germline, CDR1 is SEHNR, CDR2 FQNEAQ (reference sequence). The CDR3 runs to 13 residues. CDR3 amino acids: CASSFGGAYEQYF. The DNA of the CDR3 is TGTGCCAGCAGCTTTGGGGGGGCCTACGAGCAGTACTTC.

This chain connects TRBV19 to TRBJ1-5; the match to TRBD1 covers 10 bases. The junction had 7 bases not matched to a gene; V was cut back by 3 bases and J by 2 bases. CDR3 length: 17 amino acids. Germline V gives CDR1 LNHDA, CDR2 SQIVND (reference sequence). The DNA for the CDR3 is TGTGCCAGTAGTATCCCCCGGGACAGGGGAGGCAATCAGCCCCAGCATTTT. It specifies CASSIPRDRGGNQPQHF.

The rearrangement links TRBV4-1 to TRBJ2-2; D is unclear. Per the germline V gene, CDR1 is MGHRA and CDR2 is YSYEKL. This CDR3 has 14 residues. Trimming took 0 bases from V and 6 from J, leaving 8 bases between them. The CDR3 nucleotides are TGCGCCAGCAGCCAAGATTCTTGGCCCGGGGAGCTGTTTTTT. It codes for CASSQDSWPGELFF.

The chain links TRBV18 to TRBJ1-2; 8 bases align to TRBD1. Germline CDR1 KGHSH, CDR2 LQKENI. There are 15 residues in the CDR3. V was clipped by 5 bases and J by 2 bases; unmatched bases: 7. The CDR3 region has the DNA TGTGCCAGCTCATCAACTACAGGGGGGAACTATGGCTACACCTTC. Protein sequence: CASSSTTGGNYGYTF.

This sequence joins TRBV30 and TRBJ1-3, with D hard to call. This CDR3 is built from 12 residues. Germline CDR1 reads GTSNPN; CDR2 reads SVGIG (reference sequence). V lost 2 bases and J 7 bases, leaving 9 bases between the germline ends. The CDR3: CAWSPVRNTIYF. CDR3 nucleotides: TGTGCCTGGAGTCCAGTCCGCAACACCATATATTTT.

The genes are TRBV3-1 (or the pseudogene TRBV3-2) and TRBJ2-5, with 8 bases fitting TRBD1. With V trimmed by 0 bases and J by 1 base, 10 bases remained unmatched. This CDR3 has 18 amino acids. Germline lookup yields CDR1 LGHDT and CDR2 YNNKEL (reference sequence). The DNA for the CDR3 is TGTGCCAGCAGCCAAGACTTTTCGACAGGGGTGTTCCAAGAGACCCAGTACTTC. This sequence encodes CASSQDFSTGVFQETQYF.

This sequence joins TRBV11-3 and TRBJ2-2; 8 nucleotides match TRBD2. CDR3 length: 16 amino acids. Germline V gene data show CDR1 as SGHNT and CDR2 as YENEEA. V was clipped by 10 bases and J by 3 bases; unmatched bases: 13. CDR3 sequence reads: CATSPVVLADTGELFF. DNA of the CDR3: TGTGCCACATCGCCAGTGGTACTAGCGGACACCGGGGAGCTGTTTTTT.

The chain recombines TRBV19 with TRBJ1-4; the D gene is possibly TRBD1 (6 bases). With 5 bases removed from V and 0 bases from J, the gap between germline ends came to 10 bases. Germline V gives CDR1 LNHDA, CDR2 SQIVND (reference sequence). CDR3 length equals 15 residues. The CDR3 protein is CASSSDSATNEKLFF. CDR3 nucleotides: TGTGCCAGTAGTTCGGACAGTGCAACTAATGAAAAACTGTTTTTT.

V and J are TRBV10-3 and TRBJ1-3; D is possibly TRBD1 (5 bases). Germline V lookup: CDR1 ENHRY, CDR2 SYGVKD. This CDR3 region has 13 residues. V lost 7 bases to trimming and J lost 0 bases, with 7 bases between them. CDR3: CAIKQASGNTIYF. In DNA form, the CDR3 reads TGTGCCATCAAACAGGCCTCTGGAAACACCATATATTTT.

The J gene is TRBJ2-5, the V gene TRBV7-2; no definite D call. CDR1 and CDR2 from the germline V gene are SGHTA and FQGNSA. This CDR3 has 13 residues. Deletions cut 6 bases from V and 2 bases from J, with 10 bases between. Written as DNA, the CDR3 is TGTGCCAGCAGTCCTCCTCCTCAAGAGACCCAGTACTTC. Translating gives CASSPPPQETQYF.

V usage is TRBV9 and J usage is TRBJ1-1; TRBD1 aligns across 8 bases. CDR3 size: 13 residues. CDR1 and CDR2 from the germline V gene are SGDLS and YYNGEE. J was trimmed by 10 bases and V by 3 bases; bases with no gene match: 8. CDR3 sequence: CASSEGQGARAFF. The CDR3 nucleotides read TGTGCCAGCAGCGAGGGGCAGGGGGCGCGAGCTTTCTTT.